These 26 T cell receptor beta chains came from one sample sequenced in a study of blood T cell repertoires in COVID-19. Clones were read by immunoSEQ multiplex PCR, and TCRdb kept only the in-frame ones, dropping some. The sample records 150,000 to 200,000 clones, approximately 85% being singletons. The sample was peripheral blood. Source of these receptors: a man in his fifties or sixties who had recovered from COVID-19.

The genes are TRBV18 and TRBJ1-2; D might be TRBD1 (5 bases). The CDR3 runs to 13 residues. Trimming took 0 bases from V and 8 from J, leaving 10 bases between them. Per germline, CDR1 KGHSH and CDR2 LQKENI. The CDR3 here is CASSPPRAEGYTF. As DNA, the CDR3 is TGTGCCAGCTCACCACCCAGGGCAGAGGGCTACACCTTC.

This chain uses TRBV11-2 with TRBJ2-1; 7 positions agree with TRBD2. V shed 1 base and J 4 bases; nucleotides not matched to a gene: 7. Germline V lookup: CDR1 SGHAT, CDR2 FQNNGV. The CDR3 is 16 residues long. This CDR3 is CASSLVSAGWYNEQFF. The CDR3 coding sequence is TGTGCCAGCAGCTTAGTTTCAGCGGGGTGGTACAATGAGCAGTTCTTC.

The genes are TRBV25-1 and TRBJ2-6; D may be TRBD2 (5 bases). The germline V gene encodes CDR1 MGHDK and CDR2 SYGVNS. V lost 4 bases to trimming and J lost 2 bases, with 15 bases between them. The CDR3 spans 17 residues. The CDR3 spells CASSGRTALPGANVLTF. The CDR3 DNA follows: TGTGCCAGCAGTGGGAGGACGGCACTTCCTGGGGCCAACGTCCTGACTTTC.

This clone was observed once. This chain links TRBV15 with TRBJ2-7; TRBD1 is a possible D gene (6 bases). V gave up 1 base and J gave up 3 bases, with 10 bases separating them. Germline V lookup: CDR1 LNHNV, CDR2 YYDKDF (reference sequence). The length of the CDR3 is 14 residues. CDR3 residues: CATSRAGTYYEQYF. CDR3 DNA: TGTGCCACCAGCAGAGCCGGGACATACTACGAGCAGTACTTC. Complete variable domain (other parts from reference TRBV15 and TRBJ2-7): DAMVIQNPRYQVTQFGKPVTLSCSQTLNHNVMYWYQQKSSQAPKLLFHYYDKDFNNEADTPDNFQSRRPNTSFCFLDIRSPGLGDTAMYLCATSRAGTYYEQYFGPGTRLTVT.

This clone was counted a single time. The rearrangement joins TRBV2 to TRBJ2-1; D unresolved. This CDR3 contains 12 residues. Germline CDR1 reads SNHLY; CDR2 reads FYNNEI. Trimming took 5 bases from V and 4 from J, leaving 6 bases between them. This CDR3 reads CASSITYNEQFF. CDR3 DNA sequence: TGTGCCAGCAGTATAACATACAATGAGCAGTTCTTC.

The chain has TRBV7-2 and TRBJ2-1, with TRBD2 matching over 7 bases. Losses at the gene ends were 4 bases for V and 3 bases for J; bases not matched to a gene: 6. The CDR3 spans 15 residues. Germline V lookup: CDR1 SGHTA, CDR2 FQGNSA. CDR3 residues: CASSSGRGDYNEQFF. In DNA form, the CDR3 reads TGTGCCAGCAGCTCCGGCCGGGGGGACTACAATGAGCAGTTCTTC. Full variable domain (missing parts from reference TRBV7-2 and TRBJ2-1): GAGVSQSPSNKVTEKGKDVELRCDPISGHTALYWYRQSLGQGLEFLIYFQGNSAPDKSGLPSDRFSAERTGGSVSTLTIQRTQQEDSAVYLCASSSGRGDYNEQFFGPGTRLTVL.

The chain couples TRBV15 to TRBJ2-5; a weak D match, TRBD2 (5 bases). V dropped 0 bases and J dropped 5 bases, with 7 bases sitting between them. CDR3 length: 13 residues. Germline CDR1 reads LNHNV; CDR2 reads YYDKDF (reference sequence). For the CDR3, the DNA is TGTGCCACCAGCAGAGATCCGGGGGAGACCCAGTACTTC. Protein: CATSRDPGETQYF.

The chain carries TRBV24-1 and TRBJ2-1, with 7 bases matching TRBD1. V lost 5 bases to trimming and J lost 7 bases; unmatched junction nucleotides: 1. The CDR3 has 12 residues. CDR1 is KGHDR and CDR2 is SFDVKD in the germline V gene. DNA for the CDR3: TGTGCCACCAGTGTGACAGGGAATGAGCAGTTCTTC. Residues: CATSVTGNEQFF.

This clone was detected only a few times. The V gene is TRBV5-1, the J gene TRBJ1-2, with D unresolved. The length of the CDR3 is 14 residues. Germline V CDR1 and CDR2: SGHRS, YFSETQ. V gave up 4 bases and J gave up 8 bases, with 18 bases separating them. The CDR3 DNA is TGCGCCAGCAGCGCAACCCGGGGTGACCGGGGCTACACCTTC. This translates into CASSATRGDRGYTF. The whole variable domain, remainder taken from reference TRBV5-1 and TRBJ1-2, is KAGVTQTPRYLIKTRGQQVTLSCSPISGHRSVSWYQQTPGQGLQFLFEYFSETQRNKGNFPGRFSGRQFSNSRSEMNVSTLELGDSALYLCASSATRGDRGYTFGSGTRLTVV.

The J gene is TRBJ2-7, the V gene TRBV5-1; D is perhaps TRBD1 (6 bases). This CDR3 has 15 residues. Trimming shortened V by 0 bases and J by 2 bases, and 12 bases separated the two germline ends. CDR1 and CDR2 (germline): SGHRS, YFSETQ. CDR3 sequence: CASSLGDTKPYEQYF. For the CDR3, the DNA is TGCGCCAGCAGCTTGGGGGACACGAAGCCCTACGAGCAGTACTTC. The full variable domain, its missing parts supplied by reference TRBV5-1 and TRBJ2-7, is KAGVTQTPRYLIKTRGQQVTLSCSPISGHRSVSWYQQTPGQGLQFLFEYFSETQRNKGNFPGRFSGRQFSNSRSEMNVSTLELGDSALYLCASSLGDTKPYEQYFGPGTRLTVT.

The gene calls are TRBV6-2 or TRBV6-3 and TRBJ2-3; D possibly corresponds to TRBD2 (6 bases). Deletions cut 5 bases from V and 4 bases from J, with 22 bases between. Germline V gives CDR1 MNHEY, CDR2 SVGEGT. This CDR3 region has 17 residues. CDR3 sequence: CASSTSFRAGLSDTQYF. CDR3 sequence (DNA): TGTGCCAGCAGTACTTCCTTTCGAGCGGGCTTATCAGATACGCAGTATTTT.

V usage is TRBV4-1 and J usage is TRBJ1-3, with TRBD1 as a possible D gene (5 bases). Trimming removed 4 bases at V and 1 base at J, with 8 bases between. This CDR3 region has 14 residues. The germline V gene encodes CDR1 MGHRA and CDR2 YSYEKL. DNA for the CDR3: TGCGCCAGCAGCCGGGGGGGTTCTGGAAACACCATATATTTT. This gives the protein CASSRGGSGNTIYF.

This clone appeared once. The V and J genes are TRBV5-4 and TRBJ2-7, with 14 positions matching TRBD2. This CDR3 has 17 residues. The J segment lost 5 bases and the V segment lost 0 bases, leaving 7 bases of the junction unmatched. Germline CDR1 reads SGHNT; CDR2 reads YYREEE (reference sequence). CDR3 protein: CASSLETSGGARDEQYF. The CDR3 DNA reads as TGTGCCAGCAGCTTGGAGACTAGCGGGGGGGCAAGGGACGAGCAGTACTTC. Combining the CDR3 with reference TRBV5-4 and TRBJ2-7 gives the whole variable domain ETGVTQSPTHLIKTRGQQVTLRCSSQSGHNTVSWYQQALGQGPQFIFQYYREEENGRGNFPPRFSGLQFPNYSSELNVNALELDDSALYLCASSLETSGGARDEQYFGPGTRLTVT.

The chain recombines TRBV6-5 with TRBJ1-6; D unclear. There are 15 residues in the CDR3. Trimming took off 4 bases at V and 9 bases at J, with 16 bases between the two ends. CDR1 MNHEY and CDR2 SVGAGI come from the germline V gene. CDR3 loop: CASSFRPDTFSPLHF. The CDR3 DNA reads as TGTGCCAGCAGTTTTAGACCTGACACCTTTTCACCCCTCCACTTT.

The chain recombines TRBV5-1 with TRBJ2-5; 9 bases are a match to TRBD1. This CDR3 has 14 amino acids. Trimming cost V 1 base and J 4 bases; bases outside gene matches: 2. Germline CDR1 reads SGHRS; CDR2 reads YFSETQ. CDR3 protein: CASSLTGGVETQYF. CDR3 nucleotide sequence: TGCGCCAGCAGCTTGACAGGGGGCGTAGAGACCCAGTACTTC.

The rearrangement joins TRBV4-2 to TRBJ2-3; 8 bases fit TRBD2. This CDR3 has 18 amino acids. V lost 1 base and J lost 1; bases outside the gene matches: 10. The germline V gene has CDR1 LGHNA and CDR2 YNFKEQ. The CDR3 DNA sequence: TGTGCCAGCAGCCAAGGGGGGGGTAGCGGGGACGGCACAGATACGCAGTATTTT. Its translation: CASSQGGGSGDGTDTQYF.

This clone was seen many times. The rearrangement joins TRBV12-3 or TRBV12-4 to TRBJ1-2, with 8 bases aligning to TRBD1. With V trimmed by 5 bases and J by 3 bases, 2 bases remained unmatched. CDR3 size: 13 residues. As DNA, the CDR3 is TGTGCCAGCAGTCCGGGACAGGACTATGGCTACACCTTC. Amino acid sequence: CASSPGQDYGYTF.

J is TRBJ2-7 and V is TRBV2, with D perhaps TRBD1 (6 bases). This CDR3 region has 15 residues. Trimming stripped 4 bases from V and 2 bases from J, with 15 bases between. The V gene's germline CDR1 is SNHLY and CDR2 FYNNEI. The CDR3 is CASSGGGGTTYEQYF. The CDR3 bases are TGTGCCAGCAGTGGAGGGGGTGGGACGACCTACGAGCAGTACTTC.

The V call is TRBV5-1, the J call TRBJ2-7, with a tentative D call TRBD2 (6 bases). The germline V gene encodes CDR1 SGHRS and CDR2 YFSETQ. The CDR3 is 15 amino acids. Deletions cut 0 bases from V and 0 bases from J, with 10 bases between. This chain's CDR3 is CASSLEGTVSYEQYF. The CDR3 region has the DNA TGCGCCAGCAGCTTGGAGGGGACTGTCTCCTACGAGCAGTACTTC.

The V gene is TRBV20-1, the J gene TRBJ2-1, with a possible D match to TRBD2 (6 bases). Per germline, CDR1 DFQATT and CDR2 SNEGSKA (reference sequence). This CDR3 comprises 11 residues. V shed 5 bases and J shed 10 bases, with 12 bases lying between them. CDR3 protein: CSAENGREQFF. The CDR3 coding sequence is TGCAGTGCTGAGAACGGGAGAGAGCAGTTCTTC.

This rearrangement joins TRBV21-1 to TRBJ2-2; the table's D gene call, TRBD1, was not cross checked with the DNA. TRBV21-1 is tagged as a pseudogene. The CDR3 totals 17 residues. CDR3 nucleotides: TGTGCCAGCAGCAAAGAAGGGGGACAGCCTAACACCGGGGAGCTGTTTTTT. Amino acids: CASSKEGGQPNTGELFF.

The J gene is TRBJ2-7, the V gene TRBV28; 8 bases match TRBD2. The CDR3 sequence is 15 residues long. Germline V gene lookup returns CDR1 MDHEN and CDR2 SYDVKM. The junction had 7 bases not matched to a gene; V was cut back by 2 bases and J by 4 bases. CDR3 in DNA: TGTGCCAGCAGTTTAAGGCTAGCGGGCTTGTACGAGCAGTACTTC. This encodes CASSLRLAGLYEQYF.

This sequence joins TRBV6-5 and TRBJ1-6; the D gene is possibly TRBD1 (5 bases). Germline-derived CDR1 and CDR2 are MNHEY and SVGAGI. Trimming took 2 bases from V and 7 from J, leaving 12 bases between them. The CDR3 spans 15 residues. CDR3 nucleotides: TGTGCCAGCAGTTACGGGGGGGAGCGGAATTCACCCCTCCACTTT. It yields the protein CASSYGGERNSPLHF.

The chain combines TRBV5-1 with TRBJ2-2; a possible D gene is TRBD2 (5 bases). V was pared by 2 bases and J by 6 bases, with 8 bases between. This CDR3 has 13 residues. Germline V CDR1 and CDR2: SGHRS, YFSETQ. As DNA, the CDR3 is TGCGCCAGCAGCTTCGAGGGCGCCGGGGAGCTGTTTTTT. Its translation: CASSFEGAGELFF.

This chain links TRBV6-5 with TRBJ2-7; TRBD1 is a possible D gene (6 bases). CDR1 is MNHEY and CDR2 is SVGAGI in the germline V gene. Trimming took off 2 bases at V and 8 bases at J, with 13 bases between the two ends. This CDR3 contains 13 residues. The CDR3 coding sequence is TGTGCCAGCAGTTACGAAGAAGGGGGAAAGCAGTACTTC. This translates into CASSYEEGGKQYF.

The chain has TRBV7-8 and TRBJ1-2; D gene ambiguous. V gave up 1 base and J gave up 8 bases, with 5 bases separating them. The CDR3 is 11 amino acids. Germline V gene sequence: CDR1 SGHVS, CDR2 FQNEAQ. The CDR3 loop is CASSLGQGYTF. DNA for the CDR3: TGTGCCAGCAGCTTAGGCCAGGGCTACACCTTC.